A selection of T cell receptor beta chains follows, all from one sample in a study of blood T cell repertoires in COVID-19. Profiling relied on immunoSEQ multiplex PCR, and the TCRdb table lists in-frame clones only, not all of them. Of more than 80,000 clones in the sample, approximately 85% are singletons; the top ten hold about 8%. The sample consisted of peripheral blood. These receptors originate from a man aged 45 to 65 with active COVID-19. Each CDR3 is given with its conserved first and last residue. The D gene is left open where the match is weak.

TRBJ2-5 TRBV5-4 NA CASSSRGETQYF
TRBJ2-3 TRBV29-1 TRBD2 CSVVGLAGGSTDTQYF
TRBJ1-4 TRBV4-3 NA CASSPTATNEKLFF
TRBJ2-1 TRBV19 NA CASSNARGGNEQFF
TRBJ1-5 TRBV3-1/TRBV3-2 NA CASSFTGSGQPQHF
TRBJ2-5 TRBV18 NA CASSPTSRGETQYF
TRBJ2-3 TRBV4-3 TRBD1 CASRPGDRGENTQYF
TRBJ2-1 TRBV29-1 NA CSVEVLTSKGRYNEQFF
TRBJ2-7 TRBV5-5 TRBD2 CASSLEGLADEQYF
TRBJ1-2 TRBV19 NA CASSMLQRDYGYTF
TRBJ1-4 TRBV28 NA CASSLGTRPNEKLFF
TRBJ2-7 TRBV28 TRBD1 CASSPGTGLREQYF
TRBJ2-7 TRBV28 NA CASSLVARTEQYF
TRBJ2-7 TRBV28 TRBD2 CASSKKGLAIDLGEQYF
TRBJ1-3 TRBV29-1 NA CSVEPGSGNTIYF
TRBJ2-5 TRBV7-2 TRBD2 CASSLGGGTLETQYF
TRBJ2-1 TRBV7-9 NA CASSLEDSSYNEQFF
TRBJ1-1 TRBV5-1 NA CASGLSALQGTEAFF
TRBJ1-1 TRBV14 TRBD1 CASSQQGASTEAFF
TRBJ2-3 TRBV7-7 NA CASSSGTGSDTQYF
TRBJ2-2 TRBV15 NA CATSSSRGLAGELFF
TRBJ2-5 TRBV7-2 TRBD1 CASSLTTGRETQYF
TRBJ2-1 TRBV5-6 NA CASSFGGRDEQFF
TRBJ1-2 TRBV20-1 NA CSASRLTADYYGYTF
TRBJ2-1 TRBV6-4 TRBD2 CASSDSGGRARGEQFF
TRBJ1-1 TRBV5-4 NA CASSLAQGRGLNTEAFF
TRBJ1-4 TRBV4-3 TRBD1 CASSQVGGDNEKLFF
TRBJ2-7 TRBV19 TRBD1 CASARGTGIYYEQYF
TRBJ1-2 TRBV28 TRBD1 CASSRGQGGPIYGYTF
TRBJ1-2 TRBV9 NA CASSQGPGMDYGYTF
TRBJ1-5 TRBV9 NA CASSATGLGQPQHF
TRBJ2-7 TRBV2 NA CASRLGGEAQYF
TRBJ2-3 TRBV6-6 NA CASSYGGQTSTDTQYF